This is a list of T cell receptor beta chains from one sample in a study of identical twins. TCRdb analysed the 5' RACE reads with MiXCR anew, one entry per CDR3 protein. This sample carries about 240,000 distinct CDR3 sequences, under 12% of them seen once, and the ten largest clones take 8% to 10%. Input material: memory T cells sorted from blood. The source is a man aged 45-65 years in good health. The CDR3 runs from the conserved cysteine through the conserved F or W.

j_call v_call cdr3_aa
TRBJ2-7 TRBV5-1 CASSLQGASSYEQYF
TRBJ1-3 TRBV9 CASSPGGAGLYSGNTIYF
TRBJ2-7 TRBV29-1 CSVESGTGTEQYF
TRBJ2-5 TRBV5-1 CASSLGTSTSQETQYF
TRBJ2-2 TRBV5-5 CASSLGPSPNTGELFF
TRBJ2-3 TRBV4-3 CASSLGDRETSSQYF
TRBJ2-7 TRBV7-8 CASSPPPGQGKAYEQYF
TRBJ2-1 TRBV12-3/TRBV12-4 CASTYGTSGVNEQFF
TRBJ2-7 TRBV7-9 CASRKDRADHEQYF
TRBJ1-5 TRBV19 CASSYLIGWRDQPQHF
TRBJ2-3 TRBV7-2 CASSSRTDTQYF
TRBJ2-2 TRBV12-3/TRBV12-4 CASSFRRDTHTGELFF
TRBJ2-7 TRBV7-2 CASSSSIAGSYEQYF
TRBJ2-1 TRBV20-1 CSARDYREGHNEQFF
TRBJ1-1 TRBV30 CAWKGPGIPTEAFF
TRBJ1-1 TRBV7-2 CASSLDLGRGAFF
TRBJ2-6 TRBV7-2 CASSLVRAGGLGANVLTF
TRBJ2-6 TRBV10-3 CSISEIGGGANVLTF
TRBJ1-5 TRBV7-2 CASSLVGQFSNQPQHF
TRBJ2-1 TRBV12-3/TRBV12-4 CASLIGGGRDEQFF
TRBJ2-1 TRBV10-3 CAISESRTGRNEQFF
TRBJ2-3 TRBV6-1 CASSPGGPLPQYF
TRBJ1-1 TRBV7-8 CASSRPRSRENTEAFF
TRBJ2-1 TRBV7-2 CASSRGKTSGRPIEQFF
TRBJ1-4 TRBV20-1 CSARKGPTNEKLFF
TRBJ2-2 TRBV2 CASRSTGGRHTGELFF
TRBJ2-2 TRBV4-3 CASSQEGHGVAGELFF
TRBJ1-6 TRBV6-2/TRBV6-3 CASSSATGNTSPLHF
TRBJ2-3 TRBV11-3 CASSPSGRTTDTQYF
TRBJ2-4 TRBV15 CATSRVAGLAKNIQYF
TRBJ2-4 TRBV24-1 CATSEGQGLRNIQYF
TRBJ2-1 TRBV6-2/TRBV6-3 CASSGGRRGEEQFF
TRBJ2-1 TRBV6-2/TRBV6-3 CASRTSRLAGEVNEQFF
TRBJ2-7 TRBV7-6 CASSLDTSGLYEQYF
TRBJ1-1 TRBV6-2/TRBV6-3 CASSATTNTEAFF
TRBJ2-5 TRBV6-6 CAGGYQETQYF
TRBJ2-2 TRBV5-1 CASSDGGTGYTGELFF
TRBJ1-6 TRBV6-5 CASSYSLNNSPLHF
TRBJ2-7 TRBV20-1 CSAATSGMFGEQYF
TRBJ2-3 TRBV4-3 CASGSSPDTQYF
TRBJ2-5 TRBV11-2 CASSPLLTNQETQYF
TRBJ2-7 TRBV20-1 CSVQRGQGLYEQYF
TRBJ1-2 TRBV20-1 CSASLPGYGYTF
TRBJ2-7 TRBV29-1 CSAENPRSYEQYF
TRBJ2-1 TRBV11-2 CASSLEAGQQFF
TRBJ2-4 TRBV6-2/TRBV6-3 CASRTDSYAPSYF
TRBJ2-1 TRBV7-2 CASSLGVGGSYNEQFF
TRBJ1-4 TRBV27 CASKSTGRNEKLFF
TRBJ1-1 TRBV3-1 CASKGIELNTEAFF
TRBJ2-1 TRBV6-2/TRBV6-3 CASSRWAAGSSNEQFF
TRBJ2-1 TRBV2 CASSERLGQYNEQFF